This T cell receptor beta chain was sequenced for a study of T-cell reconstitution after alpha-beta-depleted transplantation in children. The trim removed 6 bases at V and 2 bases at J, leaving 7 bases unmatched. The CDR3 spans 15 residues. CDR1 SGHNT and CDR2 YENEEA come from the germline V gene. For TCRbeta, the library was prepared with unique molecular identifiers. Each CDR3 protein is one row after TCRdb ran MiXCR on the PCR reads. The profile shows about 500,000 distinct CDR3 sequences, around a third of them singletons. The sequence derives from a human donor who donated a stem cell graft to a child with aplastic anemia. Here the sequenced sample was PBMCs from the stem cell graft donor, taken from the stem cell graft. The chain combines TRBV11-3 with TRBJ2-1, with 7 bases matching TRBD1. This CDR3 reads CASSPQGLTYNEQFF. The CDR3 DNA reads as TGTGCCAGCAGTCCACAGGGGTTAACCTACAATGAGCAGTTCTTC.